This is a list of T cell receptor beta chains from one sample in a study of Graves' ophthalmopathy and Graves' hyperthyroidism. From the multiplex PCR reads, TCRdb called clonotypes with MiXCR, one entry per CDR3 protein. The sample has over a million distinct CDR3 sequences, about two fifths seen once. The sequencing sample was made of peripheral blood or thyroid tissue (not recorded which). The receptor set was obtained from an adult man with Graves' hyperthyroidism. Both conserved end residues are part of each CDR3. Fields, in order: D gene, J gene, clone size, V gene, CDR3 protein, CDR3 DNA. D genes are given only for firm matches. Some rows mark clone size as missing; the rest say once, few, many or name a class of expanded clone.

NA	TRBJ1-1	many	TRBV2	CASSRVPRNTEAFF	TGTGCCAGCAGTAGGGTCCCTCGGAACACTGAAGCTTTCTTT
NA	TRBJ2-2	NA	TRBV7-2	CASSLGGGRELFF	TGTGCCAGCAGCTTAGGTGGAGGGAGGGAGCTGTTTTTT
NA	TRBJ1-1	NA	TRBV7-9	CASSLGGGVTGRNTEAFF	TGTGCCAGCAGCCTGGGTGGGGGCGTCACAGGGCGTAACACTGAAGCTTTCTTT
TRBD1	TRBJ1-1	many	TRBV7-9	CASSLRQGKTEAFF	TGTGCCAGCAGCTTACGACAGGGGAAGACTGAAGCTTTCTTT
TRBD1	TRBJ2-5	NA	TRBV4-2	CASSQGQGLLLTKIQETQYF	TGTGCCAGCAGCCAGGGACAGGGTCTTCTCCTGACGAAAATTCAAGAGACCCAGTACTTC
TRBD2	TRBJ2-2	many	TRBV9	CASSSLAGNTGELFF	TGTGCCAGCAGTTCTTTAGCGGGGAACACCGGGGAGCTGTTTTTT
NA	TRBJ1-3	many	TRBV9	CASSAQGTGNTIYF	TGTGCCAGCAGCGCACAGGGTACTGGAAACACCATATATTTT
TRBD1	TRBJ1-2	NA	TRBV25-1	CASSPGTGGIIYGYTF	TGTGCCAGCAGCCCCGGGACAGGGGGCATCATCTATGGCTACACCTTC
NA	TRBJ1-1	NA	TRBV12-3/TRBV12-4	CASSLSMWEGRMNTEAFF	TGTGCCAGCAGTTTATCAATGTGGGAAGGGCGTATGAACACTGAAGCTTTCTTT
NA	TRBJ1-1	few	TRBV15	CATSSSIGNSNTEAFF	TGTGCCACCAGCAGTAGTATCGGAAATTCGAACACTGAAGCTTTCTTT
NA	TRBJ1-4	NA	TRBV12-3/TRBV12-4	CASNRAKRDEKLFF	TGTGCCAGCAACCGAGCCAAAAGGGATGAAAAACTGTTTTTT
TRBD2	TRBJ2-7	many	TRBV25-1	CASRGERTSGAFYEQYF	TGTGCCAGCAGAGGGGAACGGACTAGCGGGGCTTTCTACGAGCAGTACTTC
NA	TRBJ2-7	many	TRBV4-3	CASSQVVASEQYF	TGCGCCAGCAGCCAAGTGGTGGCGTCCGAGCAGTACTTC
TRBD2	TRBJ2-7	NA	TRBV5-4	CASSMSSGVGYEQYF	TGTGCCAGCAGCATGTCTAGCGGGGTAGGATACGAGCAGTACTTC
NA	TRBJ1-2	NA	TRBV29-1	CSVKGRNYGYTF	TGCAGCGTTAAGGGGCGCAACTATGGCTACACCTTC
NA	TRBJ1-1	few	TRBV6-5	CASTPGGAGDTEAFF	TGTGCCAGCACCCCTGGGGGAGCGGGGGACACTGAAGCTTTCTTT
NA	TRBJ1-1	many	TRBV19	CAGRVGTEAFF	TGTGCCGGCAGGGTCGGCACTGAAGCTTTCTTT
NA	TRBJ1-4	few	TRBV7-2	CASSKDEKLFF	TGTGCCAGCAGTAAGGACGAAAAACTGTTTTTT
NA	TRBJ2-7	NA	TRBV20-1	CSARLGWFYEQYF	TGCAGTGCTAGATTGGGGTGGTTCTACGAGCAGTACTTC
TRBD2	TRBJ2-7	NA	TRBV7-2	CASSLLGRLAGEQYF	TGTGCCAGCAGCTTACTAGGCAGACTAGCCGGCGAGCAGTACTTC
NA	TRBJ1-5	many	TRBV20-1	CSANTGINSNQPQHF	TGCAGTGCTAACACAGGGATCAATAGCAATCAGCCCCAGCATTTT
TRBD1	TRBJ1-3	once	TRBV29-1	CSAENRDRRDTGNTIYF	TGCAGCGCTGAAAACCGGGACAGGCGAGACACTGGAAACACCATATATTTT
NA	TRBJ1-4	NA	TRBV12-3/TRBV12-4	CASSPQTAEKLFF	TGTGCCAGCAGTCCTCAGACCGCGGAAAAACTGTTTTTT
TRBD1	TRBJ1-1	many	TRBV29-1	CSGQGVLFTEAFF	TGCAGCGGGCAGGGGGTTCTGTTCACTGAAGCTTTCTTT
NA	TRBJ2-7	many	TRBV15	CATSRGKDHYEQYF	TGTGCCACCAGCAGAGGAAAGGACCACTACGAGCAGTACTTC
NA	TRBJ2-7	NA	TRBV6-2/TRBV6-3	CASSRSGTAYEQYF	TGTGCCAGCAGTCGATCCGGGACCGCCTACGAGCAGTACTTC
TRBD1	TRBJ2-5	many	TRBV2	CASRGQEETQYF	TGTGCCAGCAGGGGACAGGAAGAGACCCAGTACTTC
NA	TRBJ2-7	NA	TRBV7-8	CASSSAGTLGEQYF	TGTGCCAGCAGCTCGGCAGGGACCTTGGGCGAGCAGTACTTC
NA	TRBJ2-5	many	TRBV10-3	CAIQSGTGQETQYF	TGTGCCATCCAAAGTGGCACCGGCCAAGAGACCCAGTACTTC
NA	TRBJ1-1	NA	TRBV10-2	CASSGGRRTEAFF	TGCGCCAGCAGTGGGGGGCGGAGAACTGAAGCTTTCTTT
TRBD2	TRBJ2-7	NA	TRBV4-1	CASSQALAGPSYEQYF	TGCGCCAGCAGCCAAGCACTAGCGGGTCCATCCTACGAGCAGTACTTC
TRBD1	TRBJ1-5	NA	TRBV24-1	CATSRTGRGQPQHF	TGTGCCACCAGCCGGACAGGGCGAGGACAGCCCCAGCATTTT
TRBD2	TRBJ2-5	NA	TRBV10-2	CASSEPTGLAGHETQYF	TGCGCCAGCAGTGAGCCAACGGGACTAGCCGGTCATGAGACCCAGTACTTC
NA	TRBJ1-4	once	TRBV24-1	CATSDESGTRNEKLFF	TGTGCCACCAGTGATGAGAGTGGGACAAGGAATGAAAAACTGTTTTTT
TRBD1	TRBJ1-2	many	TRBV29-1	CSGITGVDGYTF	TGCAGCGGTATCACAGGGGTTGATGGCTACACCTTC
TRBD2	TRBJ2-2	NA	TRBV9	CASSVRVASGSHNTGELFF	TGTGCCAGCAGCGTAAGGGTGGCTAGCGGGAGCCACAACACCGGGGAGCTGTTTTTT
TRBD2	TRBJ2-7	many	TRBV7-2	CASSSRLAGGRYEQYF	TGTGCCAGCAGCTCCCGACTAGCGGGAGGGCGCTACGAGCAGTACTTC
TRBD1	TRBJ2-7	NA	TRBV10-3	CAIRRDRGLGALAFSYEQYF	TGTGCCATCCGCCGGGACAGGGGGCTAGGCGCCCTCGCCTTCAGCTACGAGCAGTACTTC
TRBD2	TRBJ2-5	many	TRBV6-5	CASSFLGTSEETQYF	TGTGCCAGCAGTTTCCTGGGGACTAGCGAGGAGACCCAGTACTTC
NA	TRBJ2-5	many	TRBV7-2	CASSLVENHPETQYF	TGTGCCAGCAGCTTAGTTGAGAATCACCCGGAGACCCAGTACTTC
TRBD1	TRBJ1-3	few	TRBV7-8	CASSSETGLGNTIYF	TGTGCCAGCAGCTCAGAGACAGGGCTAGGAAACACCATATATTTT
NA	TRBJ1-4	NA	TRBV7-9	CASSSWGPDEKLFF	TGTGCCAGCAGTTCTTGGGGGCCGGATGAAAAACTGTTTTTT
NA	TRBJ1-5	NA	TRBV10-3	CAISDSNNQPQHF	TGTGCCATCAGTGACAGTAACAATCAGCCCCAGCATTTT
TRBD1	TRBJ2-7	few	TRBV25-1	CASRDRTTYEQYF	TGTGCCAGCAGGGACAGGACCACCTACGAGCAGTACTTC
TRBD1	TRBJ1-2	many	TRBV2	CASNPGTGIAYGYTF	TGTGCCAGCAATCCCGGGACAGGGATCGCCTATGGCTACACCTTC